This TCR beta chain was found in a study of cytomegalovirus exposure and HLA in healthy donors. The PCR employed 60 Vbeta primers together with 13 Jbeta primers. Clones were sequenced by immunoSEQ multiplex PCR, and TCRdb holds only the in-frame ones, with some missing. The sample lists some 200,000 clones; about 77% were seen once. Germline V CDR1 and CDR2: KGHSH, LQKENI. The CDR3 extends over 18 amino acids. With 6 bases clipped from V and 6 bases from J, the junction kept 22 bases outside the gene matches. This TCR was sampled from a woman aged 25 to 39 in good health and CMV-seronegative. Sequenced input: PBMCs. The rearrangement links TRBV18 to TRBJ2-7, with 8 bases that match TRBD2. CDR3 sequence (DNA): TGTGCCAGCTCCCCTCAACCTCCCGAGGTAGCGGGGAGCCCCGAGCAGTACTTC. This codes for CASSPQPPEVAGSPEQYF.